Listed here is a single T cell receptor (beta chain). The data derive from a study of blood T cell repertoires in COVID-19. The wider study: Samples representing acute and convalescent COVID-19 were sourced from the United States, Italy and Spain. PBMCs, B-cell-depleted T cells, or T cells were the source of the cDNA or gDNA that made up the material.

Only in-frame clones appear in the TCRdb table, and some are missing; sequencing was by immunoSEQ multiplex PCR. The sample lists 110,000 or so clones, around 87% occurring once. Germline V lookup: CDR1 SGHRS, CDR2 YFSETQ. Trimming removed 4 bases from V and 1 base from J; junction bases left unmatched: 0. The CDR3 runs 13 residues. The receptor's source is a man in his sixties or seventies with active or convalescent COVID-19. The chain links TRBV5-1 to TRBJ1-1; TRBD1 agrees at 8 bases. The sample taken for sequencing was peripheral blood. This CDR3 is CASSDRGNTEAFF. As DNA, the CDR3 is TGCGCCAGCAGCGACAGGGGGAACACTGAAGCTTTCTTT. Looking up the rest from reference TRBV5-1 and TRBJ1-1 gives the full variable domain: KAGVTQTPRYLIKTRGQQVTLSCSPISGHRSVSWYQQTPGQGLQFLFEYFSETQRNKGNFPGRFSGRQFSNSRSEMNVSTLELGDSALYLCASSDRGNTEAFFGQGTRLTVV.